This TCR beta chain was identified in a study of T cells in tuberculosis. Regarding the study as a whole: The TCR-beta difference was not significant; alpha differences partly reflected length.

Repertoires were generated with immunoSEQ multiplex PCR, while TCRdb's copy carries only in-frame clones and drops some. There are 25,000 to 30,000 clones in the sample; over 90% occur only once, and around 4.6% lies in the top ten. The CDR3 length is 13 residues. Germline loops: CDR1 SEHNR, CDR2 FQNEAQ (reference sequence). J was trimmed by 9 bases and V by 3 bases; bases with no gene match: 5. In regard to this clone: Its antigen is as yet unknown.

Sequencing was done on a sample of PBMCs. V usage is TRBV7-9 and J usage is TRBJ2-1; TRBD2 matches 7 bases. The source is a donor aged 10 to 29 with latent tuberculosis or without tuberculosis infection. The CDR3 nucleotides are TGTGCCAGCAGCTTCGCTAGCGGTGGTGAGCAGTTCTTC. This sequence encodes CASSFASGGEQFF.